These 8 T cell receptor beta chains share one sample of origin, sequenced in a study of OX40 agonist ivuxolimab in advanced cancers. Library prep was done by the immunoSEQ multiplex PCR assay. This immuneACCESS table, as held by TCRdb, lists in-frame sequences with V and J called but not all clones. Of the missing ones, under half trace to an unresolved V gene in checked studies; the others have no known cause. Across this sample there are some 100,000 clones, with 85% to 90% seen only once. The ten largest clonotypes hold about 1.9% of the sample. Source: CD4+ or CD8+ T cells sorted from blood, taken in a trial of the OX40 agonist ivuxolimab. The receptors come from an adult with an advanced solid tumor such as melanoma, head and neck, liver or kidney cancer.

V is TRBV5-1 and J is TRBJ2-3, with 7 bases fitting TRBD2. The trim removed 1 base at V and 0 bases at J, leaving 2 bases unmatched. The CDR3 is made up of 15 amino acids. Germline loops: CDR1 SGHRS, CDR2 YFSETQ. The CDR3 sequence: CASSLTSASTDTQYF. The CDR3 coding sequence is TGCGCCAGCAGCTTGACTAGCGCTAGCACAGATACGCAGTATTTT. The entire variable domain, with the rest obtained from reference TRBV5-1 and TRBJ2-3, is as follows: KAGVTQTPRYLIKTRGQQVTLSCSPISGHRSVSWYQQTPGQGLQFLFEYFSETQRNKGNFPGRFSGRQFSNSRSEMNVSTLELGDSALYLCASSLTSASTDTQYFGPGTRLTVL.

This clone showed up just once. The sample has other DNA sequences that encode this CDR3 too. This rearrangement joins TRBV5-1 to TRBJ2-3, with TRBD2 matching over 10 bases. CDR1 is SGHRS, CDR2 YFSETQ, per germline. This CDR3 spans 16 amino acids. The J segment lost 3 bases and the V segment lost 0 bases, leaving 4 bases of the junction unmatched. CDR3 nucleotides: TGCGCCAGCAGCTTGGGGCCAGCGGGAGGGACAGATACGCAGTATTTT. It is translated as CASSLGPAGGTDTQYF.

V and J are TRBV7-6 and TRBJ2-3; D is perhaps TRBD2 (6 bases). CDR3 length: 15 residues. Germline-derived CDR1 and CDR2 are SGHVS and FNYEAQ. Trimming removed 0 bases at V and 3 bases at J, with 10 bases between. CDR3 DNA: TGTGCCAGCAGCTTAGCGGGAGGACCTACAGATACGCAGTATTTT. It specifies CASSLAGGPTDTQYF.

The rearrangement joins TRBV28 to TRBJ2-7, with 8 bases aligning to TRBD2. Germline CDR1 MDHEN, CDR2 SYDVKM. The V and J ends lost 5 bases and 7 bases, in that order; junction bases with no gene match: 16. The CDR3 has 16 amino acids. CDR3: CASSGGEERELLEQYF. In nucleotides, the CDR3 is TGTGCCAGCAGTGGGGGTGAGGAGCGGGAGCTTCTTGAGCAGTACTTC.

The rearrangement joins TRBV19 to TRBJ1-2; D is unclear. The CDR3 totals 13 residues. Trimming took off 5 bases at V and 8 bases at J, with 15 bases between the two ends. Germline CDR1 reads LNHDA; CDR2 reads SQIVND (reference sequence). CDR3 coding DNA: TGTGCCAGTAGTCCCGTTCGGGGAGGCGGCTACACCTTC. Its protein product is CASSPVRGGGYTF.

The chain employs TRBV29-1 and TRBJ2-5, with 11 bases identical to TRBD2. Trimming removed 4 bases from V and 1 base from J; junction bases left unmatched: 8. Germline lookup yields CDR1 SQVTM and CDR2 ANQGSEA. This CDR3 is 16 amino acids long. CDR3 nucleotide sequence: TGCAGCGTTGGCGGTAGCGGGAGGGGGGCCCAAGAGACCCAGTACTTC. Translation gives CSVGGSGRGAQETQYF.

The table lists this clone with a count of one. The rearrangement joins TRBV5-1 to TRBJ2-7, with 13 nucleotides matching TRBD2. Trimming removed 4 bases from V and 6 bases from J; junction bases left unmatched: 7. Germline V gene sequence: CDR1 SGHRS, CDR2 YFSETQ. The CDR3 has 15 amino acids. Here the CDR3 DNA reads TGCGCCAGCAGCGAAGGACGACTAGCGGGAGGCGAGCAGTACTTC. It yields the protein CASSEGRLAGGEQYF.

The chain joins TRBV28 to TRBJ1-4; D may be TRBD1 (6 bases). The V end lost 6 bases, the J end lost 6 bases, and 11 bases lay between the germline ends. Germline V gene lookup returns CDR1 MDHEN and CDR2 SYDVKM. The CDR3 is made up of 13 amino acids. The CDR3 protein is CASRRTVDEKLFF. As DNA, the CDR3 is TGTGCCAGCAGAAGGACAGTAGATGAAAAACTGTTTTTT. Together with reference TRBV28 and TRBJ1-4, the CDR3 gives the full variable domain: DVKVTQSSRYLVKRTGEKVFLECVQDMDHENMFWYRQDPGLGLRLIYFSYDVKMKEKGDIPEGYSVSREKKERFSLILESASTNQTSMYLCASRRTVDEKLFFGSGTQLSVL.